This T cell receptor beta chain was identified in a study of cytomegalovirus exposure and HLA in healthy donors. Background on the study: One earlier analysis, a look at 150 million to 200 million T cells, found some 120 million unique TCR beta sequences. Findings and limits, study-wide: Later analysis demonstrated an association between a missense DCLRE1C variant and TCR beta V- and J-gene trimming. The classifier, whose performance was assessed in both the original and validation cohorts, reportedly diagnosed cytomegalovirus status with high specificity and sensitivity.

The PCR used 60 Vbeta and 13 Jbeta primers. The method was immunoSEQ multiplex PCR; TCRdb's version includes in-frame clones alone and lacks a portion of them. This sample lists 40,000 or so clones; its ten largest clones have over 3%. Losses at the gene ends were 5 bases for V and 11 bases for J; bases not matched to a gene: 30. Per germline, CDR1 SEHNR and CDR2 FQNEAQ (reference sequence). The CDR3 covers 19 residues. Comment on this clone: Its target is not known.

This chain links TRBV7-9 with TRBJ2-7; TRBD2 aligns across 7 bases. This sequence was found in a woman aged 25 to 39 in good health and CMV-seropositive. The sequencing input was PBMCs. The CDR3 sequence is CASSQAGLRQSSSLFEEYF. The CDR3 bases are TGTGCCAGCAGCCAAGCGGGACTCCGACAGTCTAGTTCTCTTTTTGAAGAGTACTTC.